These T cell receptor beta chains were read from a single sample in a study of OX40 agonist ivuxolimab in advanced cancers. Data came from immunoSEQ multiplex PCR; TCRdb stores just in-frame clones and leaves some out. In the table there are fewer than 25,000 clones, around 86% of which are singletons. The source was CD4+ or CD8+ T cells sorted from blood, collected in a trial of the OX40 agonist ivuxolimab. The receptors stem from an adult with an advanced solid tumor such as melanoma, head and neck, liver or kidney cancer. Each CDR3 is given with its conserved first and last residue. The order of the fields is V gene, J gene, D gene, CDR3 protein. A D gene is named only where the DNA matches it firmly.

>TRBV7-9|TRBJ1-5|.
CASSANHGGYSNQPQHF
>TRBV9|TRBJ2-3|TRBD2
CASSVSGGADTQYF
>TRBV5-6|TRBJ2-5|.
CASSFGAGEETQYF
>TRBV27|TRBJ2-7|.
CASSLRDGLSYEQYF
>TRBV5-6|.|.
CASSLGVMGEQYF
>TRBV27|TRBJ2-2|.
CASSPYGRPGELFF
>TRBV30|TRBJ2-3|.
CAWSSAGRTDTQYF
>TRBV28|TRBJ2-7|.
CASSPGTYEQYF
>TRBV5-5|TRBJ2-1|TRBD2
CASSWGTSGGRGEQFF
>TRBV5-1|TRBJ1-6|TRBD1
CASRLWDRGSYNSPLHF
>TRBV10-3|TRBJ2-7|TRBD1
CAISRQGAEGYEQYF
>TRBV6-5|TRBJ1-2|.
CASSYSAGVGYGYTF
>TRBV12-5|TRBJ1-5|.
CASSGEGNQPQHF
>TRBV14|TRBJ2-1|.
CASSQDSIAPPYNEQFF
>TRBV6-6|TRBJ2-1|.
CASSFSNEQFF
>TRBV10-3|TRBJ2-7|TRBD1
CAISVGQGISYEQYF
>TRBV13|TRBJ2-3|TRBD2
CASSPRFKLAGGDTQYF
>TRBV7-9|TRBJ1-4|TRBD1
CASSPRTGGDEKLFF
>TRBV11-2|TRBJ2-4|.
CASSLAPVLLAKNIQYF
>TRBV7-9|TRBJ2-5|.
CASSSSGNQETQYF
>TRBV4-2|TRBJ1-2|.
CASSQVRGHNYGYTF
>TRBV6-5|TRBJ2-5|.
CASSYSRGETQYF
>TRBV9|TRBJ2-7|.
CASSSGHNYEQYF
>TRBV27|TRBJ2-7|TRBD2
CASSELLAATDEQYF
>TRBV9|TRBJ2-5|TRBD1
CASSGGQGAGETQYF
>TRBV4-1|TRBJ2-3|.
CASSRSGTSGTDTQYF
>TRBV29-1|TRBJ2-7|TRBD1
CSVAGQGVSYEQYF
>TRBV13|TRBJ1-2|TRBD1
CASSLGTGGYGYTF
>TRBV18|TRBJ1-1|TRBD1
CASSPQAGTGISNTEAFF
>TRBV28|TRBJ2-6|.
CASSPRDGNSGANVLTF
>TRBV28|TRBJ2-7|.
CASRLSPDRRGVEQYF
>TRBV2|TRBJ2-7|TRBD1
CASRGTGAYEQYF
>TRBV27|TRBJ1-4|.
CASGVGEKLFF
>TRBV6-5|TRBJ2-7|.
CAIEEPGISYEQYF
>TRBV5-1|TRBJ1-1|.
CASSFRGEGPEAFF
>TRBV10-3|TRBJ2-1|.
CAIGAGELNEQFF
>TRBV7-8|TRBJ1-6|.
CASSNTQTESSYNSPLHF
>TRBV4-1|TRBJ1-6|.
CASSQDRKGSNSPLHF
>TRBV6-5|TRBJ1-1|.
CASSHRENTEAFF
>TRBV9|TRBJ1-6|TRBD1
CASSLRQGNSPLHF
>TRBV6-5|TRBJ1-1|.
CASSATGSTEAFF
>TRBV5-1|TRBJ1-1|TRBD1
CASSFPRTGNTEAFF
>TRBV30|TRBJ2-5|.
CAWTGHQETQYF
>TRBV2|TRBJ1-5|.
CASSESGAGNQPQHF
>TRBV9|TRBJ1-2|.
CASSSVGYGYTF
>TRBV9|TRBJ1-1|.
CASKLIRGSDTEAFF
>TRBV28|TRBJ2-2|TRBD2
CASRPPTSGTTSTGELFF
>TRBV6-5|TRBJ2-7|.
CASGYQGYEQYF
>TRBV19|TRBJ1-5|.
CASSILGVSNQPQHF
>TRBV18|TRBJ2-1|.
CASSPRRRFGEHNEQFF
>TRBV6-5|TRBJ1-1|.
CASSWGTSMNTEAFF
>TRBV6-5|TRBJ1-1|TRBD1
CASSSTGTGPTEAFF
>TRBV28|TRBJ2-2|TRBD1
CASRPGQGSHGELFF
>TRBV7-3|TRBJ2-5|TRBD1
CASSSTRDRESETQYF
>TRBV2|TRBJ2-1|.
CASSESVHLSYNEQFF
>TRBV6-5|TRBJ1-5|TRBD1
CASRPTGGSNQPQHF